This record concerns one TCR beta chain sequence. Treatment denoted: oral pan-JAK inhibitor, 5-10 mg twice daily. RNA extraction and reverse transcription yielded cDNA as sequencing template. Sequencing used immunoSEQ multiplex PCR; TCRdb keeps in-frame clones, though not all of them. The data hold 250,000 to 350,000 clones, with 45% to 70% observed a single time. Unmatched junction bases numbered 12, after V lost 7 bases and J lost 8 bases. CDR3 size: 14 residues. CDR1 is SEHNR, CDR2 FQNEAQ, per germline (reference sequence). This sample was taken from a study of CD8+ T cells in alopecia areata. Study details: Administration of oral tofacitinib to treated patients was at 5 to 10 mg twice daily.

Sequencing used CD4+ T cells sorted from blood, obtained around week 54, from a patient treated with tofacitinib. This TCR was recovered from a human donor with alopecia areata. V and J are TRBV7-9 and TRBJ1-2, with 8 bases lining up with TRBD1. CDR3 in amino acids: CASNPMTGAEGYTF. The DNA of the CDR3 is TGTGCCAGCAATCCTATGACAGGGGCTGAGGGCTACACCTTC.